These 32 T cell receptor beta chains share one sample of origin, sequenced in a study of T cell responses to AZD1222 COVID-19 vaccine. Produced via immunoSEQ multiplex PCR; TCRdb's table is partial and in-frame only. The sample records roughly 35,000 clones, approximately 90% being singletons. The sample was peripheral blood, taken 28 days after the second AZD1222 dose. Receptor source: an adult who received the AZD1222 COVID-19 vaccine.

The chain recombines TRBV29-1 with TRBJ2-7; D tentatively reads TRBD1 or TRBD2 (6 bases each). V was cut by 4 bases and J by 4 bases, with 11 bases left in between. The CDR3 has 12 residues. In germline, CDR1 is SQVTM, CDR2 ANQGSEA. CDR3: CSVVVGGYEQYF. The DNA for the CDR3 is TGCAGCGTTGTGGTAGGGGGGTACGAGCAGTACTTC.

The chain joins TRBV19 to TRBJ1-1; no clear D. The CDR3 extends over 12 amino acids. The V and J ends lost 6 bases and 0 bases respectively, with 5 bases between them. The germline V gene encodes CDR1 LNHDA and CDR2 SQIVND (reference sequence). The CDR3: CASRKLNTEAFF. The CDR3 DNA reads as TGTGCCAGTAGAAAACTGAACACTGAAGCTTTCTTT.

V usage is TRBV7-2 and J usage is TRBJ1-2; perhaps TRBD1 as D (5 bases). The CDR3 spans 16 residues. The germline V gene encodes CDR1 SGHTA and CDR2 FQGNSA. Trimming cost V 5 bases and J 5 bases, with 21 bases left between them. CDR3 bases: TGTGCCAGCAGCCCTGCTGTCGGGGCCGTCGATTATGGCTACACCTTC. Translating gives CASSPAVGAVDYGYTF.

The chain combines TRBV12-3 or TRBV12-4 with TRBJ2-5; D gene unclear. V lost 3 bases, J lost 4 bases, and 9 bases lay in between. The CDR3 contains 13 residues. CDR3 in DNA: TGTGCCAGCAGTTTTGTGGACGGAGAGACCCAGTACTTC. Its translation: CASSFVDGETQYF.

The chain employs TRBV3-1 (or the pseudogene TRBV3-2) and TRBJ2-5; D ambiguous. This CDR3 is built from 13 residues. Germline V gives CDR1 LGHDT, CDR2 YNNKEL (reference sequence). V lost 4 bases, J lost 5 bases, and 11 bases lay in between. The CDR3 loop is CASSRLSGETQYF. The CDR3 DNA reads as TGTGCCAGCAGCCGGCTATCTGGGGAGACCCAGTACTTC.

This chain connects TRBV7-9 to TRBJ2-3, with D possibly matching TRBD1 (6 bases). Germline V gene lookup returns CDR1 SEHNR and CDR2 FQNEAQ (reference sequence). Trimming stripped 1 base from V and 2 bases from J, with 7 bases between. The CDR3 extends over 14 amino acids. The CDR3 sequence is CASSLEGDTDTQYF. CDR3 DNA: TGTGCCAGCAGCTTAGAGGGGGACACAGATACGCAGTATTTT. Full variable domain (rest looked up from reference TRBV7-9 and TRBJ2-3): DTGVSQNPRHKITKRGQNVTFRCDPISEHNRLYWYRQTLGQGPEFLTYFQNEAQLEKSRLLSDRFSAERPKGSFSTLEIQRTEQGDSAMYLCASSLEGDTDTQYFGPGTRLTVL.

The chain uses TRBV28 and TRBJ2-3; possibly TRBD1 or TRBD2 for D (7 bases each). This CDR3 has 15 amino acids. V lost 0 bases, J lost 4 bases, and 11 bases lay in between. The germline gives CDR1 MDHEN, CDR2 SYDVKM. CDR3 sequence: CASSLWSGGADTQYF. The CDR3 DNA sequence: TGTGCCAGCAGTTTATGGTCAGGGGGGGCAGATACGCAGTATTTT. Variable domain in full (rest from reference TRBV28 and TRBJ2-3): DVKVTQSSRYLVKRTGEKVFLECVQDMDHENMFWYRQDPGLGLRLIYFSYDVKMKEKGDIPEGYSVSREKKERFSLILESASTNQTSMYLCASSLWSGGADTQYFGPGTRLTVL.

This rearrangement joins TRBV7-2 to TRBJ2-6; 7 bases are shared with TRBD1. Losses at the gene ends were 2 bases for V and 0 bases for J; bases not matched to a gene: 1. CDR3 length equals 16 residues. Germline V lookup: CDR1 SGHTA, CDR2 FQGNSA. The CDR3 DNA follows: TGTGCCAGCAGCTTAACAGGGGCCTCTGGGGCCAACGTCCTGACTTTC. It translates to CASSLTGASGANVLTF.

This chain links TRBV7-2 with TRBJ2-5; 10 bases are a match to TRBD2. This CDR3 is 15 amino acids long. CDR1 and CDR2 from the germline V gene are SGHTA and FQGNSA. Trimming at V came to 4 bases and at J to 5 bases, leaving 7 bases not matched to a gene. CDR3 region: CASSWSGGGRETQYF. CDR3 bases: TGTGCCAGCAGCTGGAGCGGGGGGGGCCGGGAGACCCAGTACTTC.

V gene TRBV7-2 combines with J gene TRBJ2-1, with 9 bases lining up with TRBD1. The J segment lost 2 bases and the V segment lost 0 bases, leaving 2 bases of the junction unmatched. CDR1 SGHTA and CDR2 FQGNSA come from the germline V gene. CDR3 length: 16 residues. DNA of the CDR3: TGTGCCAGCAGCTTAGCTGGGACAGGGCCCTACAATGAGCAGTTCTTC. Its protein product is CASSLAGTGPYNEQFF.

This clone was observed once. The CDR3 sequence is CASSLGWSSSYNEQFF. CDR3 sequence (DNA): TGTGCCAGCAGCTTGGGGTGGTCAAGCTCCTACAATGAGCAGTTCTTC. The V gene is TRBV5-8, the J gene TRBJ2-1; D unresolved. The CDR3 covers 16 residues. V shed 0 bases and J shed 0 bases, with 10 bases lying between them. Germline CDR1 is SGHTS and CDR2 is YDEGEE.

The chain carries TRBV7-2 and TRBJ1-2; possible D gene TRBD1, 5 bases. The CDR3 is 14 amino acids. Germline V lookup: CDR1 SGHTA, CDR2 FQGNSA. Trimming took off 1 base at V and 8 bases at J, with 14 bases between the two ends. Here the CDR3 DNA reads TGTGCCAGCAGCTTAGAGGGCAGGGCAACAGGCTACACCTTC. Translation: CASSLEGRATGYTF.

The rearrangement links TRBV12-3 or TRBV12-4 to TRBJ2-7; D gene ambiguous. Trimming took 5 bases from V and 4 from J, leaving 6 bases between them. This CDR3 comprises 11 residues. CDR3 region: CASSLMYEQYF. CDR3 nucleotide sequence: TGTGCCAGCAGTCTCATGTACGAGCAGTACTTC.

The rearrangement uses TRBV6-1 and TRBJ2-7, with 8 nucleotides matching TRBD2. The CDR3 extends over 14 amino acids. The germline V gene encodes CDR1 MNHNS and CDR2 SASEGT. V shed 2 bases and J 2 bases; nucleotides not matched to a gene: 2. CDR3 bases: TGTGCCAGCAGTGAAATAGCGGGACCCTACGAGCAGTACTTC. Its translation is CASSEIAGPYEQYF.

The J gene is TRBJ1-2, the V gene TRBV30, with TRBD1 as a possible D gene (6 bases). Trimming left V 0 bases short and J 8 bases short, with 13 bases between. There are 13 residues in the CDR3. Germline values: CDR1 GTSNPN, CDR2 SVGIG (reference sequence). CDR3 bases: TGTGCCTGGAGTGTAGGCGGGGGCGAGGGCTACACCTTC. Translation gives CAWSVGGGEGYTF.

The rearrangement links TRBV25-1 to TRBJ2-1; D is perhaps TRBD2 (5 bases). Trimming left V 2 bases short and J 8 bases short, with 10 bases between. The CDR3 is made up of 13 amino acids. Germline CDR1 MGHDK, CDR2 SYGVNS. Here the CDR3 reads CASSERGRDEQFF. In DNA form, the CDR3 reads TGTGCCAGCAGTGAACGTGGGCGGGATGAGCAGTTCTTC.

The chain employs TRBV6-5 and TRBJ1-2; 10 nucleotides match TRBD1. The CDR3 length is 13 residues. The germline V gene encodes CDR1 MNHEY and CDR2 SVGAGI. The junction had 2 bases not matched to a gene; V was cut back by 5 bases and J by 5 bases. The CDR3 here is CASSRTGGYGYTF. CDR3 nucleotide sequence: TGTGCCAGCAGTCGGACAGGGGGTTATGGCTACACCTTC.

The rearrangement links TRBV5-4 to TRBJ1-1; TRBD1 matches at 8 bases. The CDR3 runs 14 residues. V was pared by 4 bases and J by 4 bases, with 6 bases of the junction left unmatched. Germline CDR1 and CDR2: SGHNT and YYREEE (reference sequence). CDR3: CASSITGGPTEAFF. In DNA, the CDR3 is TGTGCCAGCAGCATTACAGGGGGACCCACTGAAGCTTTCTTT.

This rearrangement joins TRBV3-1 (or the pseudogene TRBV3-2) to TRBJ2-3; either TRBD1 or TRBD2 may fit D (5 bases each). The germline V gene encodes CDR1 LGHDT and CDR2 YNNKEL (reference sequence). The CDR3 is 12 residues long. Trimming took 4 bases from V and 6 from J, leaving 8 bases between them. Written as DNA, the CDR3 is TGTGCCAGCAGCCGGGGGTGGGATACGCAGTATTTT. It translates to CASSRGWDTQYF.

The sample holds one count of this clone. The V gene is TRBV19, the J gene TRBJ2-3, with D unresolved. Germline V lookup: CDR1 LNHDA, CDR2 SQIVND (reference sequence). The CDR3 sequence is 15 residues long. V lost 3 bases to trimming and J lost 4 bases, with 14 bases between them. The CDR3 sequence is CASSINSQPADTQYF. The CDR3 bases are TGTGCCAGTAGTATTAACAGTCAACCGGCAGATACGCAGTATTTT.

The V and J genes are TRBV5-5 and TRBJ1-1; the D gene is possibly TRBD1 (6 bases). V lost 2 bases to trimming and J lost 5 bases, with 13 bases between them. This CDR3 has 14 amino acids. The V gene's germline CDR1 is SGHKS and CDR2 YYEKEE (reference sequence). The CDR3 loop reads CASSFGGSETEAFF. Here the CDR3 DNA reads TGTGCCAGCAGCTTCGGGGGCTCCGAGACTGAAGCTTTCTTT.

The V and J genes are TRBV7-2 and TRBJ2-1, with D possibly being TRBD1 (6 bases). V lost 5 bases to trimming and J lost 1 base, with 12 bases between them. This CDR3 has 15 residues. CDR1 is SGHTA and CDR2 is FQGNSA in the germline V gene. The CDR3 coding sequence is TGTGCCAGCAGCCCCCTGGGGGCGTCCTACAATGAGCAGTTCTTC. It encodes CASSPLGASYNEQFF.

The genes are TRBV18 and TRBJ1-1; a possible D gene is TRBD1 (5 bases). The CDR3 extends over 12 amino acids. The V end was cut by 8 bases, the J end by 6 bases, with 13 bases between. Germline CDR1 is KGHSH and CDR2 is LQKENI. DNA for the CDR3: TGTGCCAGCAAACCGGGGGGGGCTGAAGCTTTCTTT. Translating gives CASKPGGAEAFF.

V gene TRBV19 combines with J gene TRBJ2-2; TRBD1 aligns across 7 bases. The germline V gene encodes CDR1 LNHDA and CDR2 SQIVND (reference sequence). CDR3 size: 15 residues. The V gene end was trimmed by 6 bases and the J gene end by 0 bases; junction bases not matched to a gene: 4. CDR3 nucleotides: TGTGCCAGTAGCAGCGGACAGGCGAACACCGGGGAGCTGTTTTTT. It translates to CASSSGQANTGELFF.

The genes are TRBV29-1 and TRBJ2-7; D gene ambiguous. CDR1 and CDR2 (germline): SQVTM, ANQGSEA. The CDR3 has 12 amino acids. V gave up 6 bases and J gave up 6 bases, with 15 bases separating them. CDR3: CSVVARPGEQYF. The CDR3 region has the DNA TGCAGCGTGGTTGCACGGCCCGGCGAGCAGTACTTC.

J is TRBJ2-1 and V is TRBV12-3 or TRBV12-4; 7 bases match TRBD1. The trim removed 7 bases at V and 6 bases at J, leaving 6 bases unmatched. The CDR3 contains 13 residues. The CDR3 nucleotides read TGTGCCAGCACCCTGGGACAGCCCAATGAGCAGTTCTTC. Its translation: CASTLGQPNEQFF.

The chain joins TRBV4-2 to TRBJ2-3, with 15 bases identical to TRBD2. The CDR3 covers 17 residues. V gave up 4 bases and J gave up 5 bases; unmatched junction bases: 7. Germline-derived CDR1 and CDR2 are LGHNA and YNFKEQ. CDR3 in DNA: TGTGCCAGCAGCCCCCGGACTAGCGGGGGGGCGGAAGATACGCAGTATTTT. It is translated as CASSPRTSGGAEDTQYF.

The chain links TRBV7-9 to TRBJ1-2, with a weak D call TRBD1 (6 bases). Per the germline V gene, CDR1 is SEHNR and CDR2 is FQNEAQ (reference sequence). The CDR3 has 15 residues. Trimming removed 2 bases from V and 4 bases from J, with 14 bases in between. The CDR3 DNA sequence: TGTGCCAGCAGCTTATTGGCCGGGACACCCTATGGCTACACCTTC. It translates to CASSLLAGTPYGYTF.

This chain connects TRBV6-5 to TRBJ2-6; tentative D call: TRBD1 (6 bases). The germline V gene encodes CDR1 MNHEY and CDR2 SVGAGI. This CDR3 has 15 residues. V was trimmed by 5 bases and J by 2 bases, leaving 10 bases between them. The CDR3 bases are TGTGCCAGCAGTCTCGCAGGGGCTGGGGCCAACGTCCTGACTTTC. Its protein product is CASSLAGAGANVLTF.

The chain employs TRBV12-3 or TRBV12-4 and TRBJ2-3; no clear D gene. V lost 7 bases, J lost 7 bases, and 12 bases lay in between. The CDR3 runs to 12 residues. The DNA for the CDR3 is TGTGCCAGCACCCCTAGGAGAAATACGCAGTATTTT. Amino acids: CASTPRRNTQYF.

Here the CDR3 reads CASSQVHGGGAPQHF. CDR3 coding DNA: TGTGCCAGCAGCCAAGTTCATGGCGGGGGAGCGCCCCAGCATTTT. The chain joins TRBV3-1 (or the pseudogene TRBV3-2) to TRBJ1-5; weak D call: TRBD1 (5 bases). The V gene's germline CDR1 is LGHDT and CDR2 YNNKEL (reference sequence). Between the trimmed V and J ends, which lost 1 base and 9 bases, there was a span of 16 bases. This CDR3 is built from 15 residues.

The rearrangement joins TRBV19 to TRBJ1-5; D is possibly TRBD1 (6 bases). Germline V CDR1 and CDR2: LNHDA, SQIVND (reference sequence). The CDR3 runs to 14 residues. Trimming left V 5 bases short and J 3 bases short, with 11 bases between. CDR3 bases: TGTGCCAGTAGTGGACAGAACTACAATCAGCCCCAGCATTTT. Its protein product is CASSGQNYNQPQHF.